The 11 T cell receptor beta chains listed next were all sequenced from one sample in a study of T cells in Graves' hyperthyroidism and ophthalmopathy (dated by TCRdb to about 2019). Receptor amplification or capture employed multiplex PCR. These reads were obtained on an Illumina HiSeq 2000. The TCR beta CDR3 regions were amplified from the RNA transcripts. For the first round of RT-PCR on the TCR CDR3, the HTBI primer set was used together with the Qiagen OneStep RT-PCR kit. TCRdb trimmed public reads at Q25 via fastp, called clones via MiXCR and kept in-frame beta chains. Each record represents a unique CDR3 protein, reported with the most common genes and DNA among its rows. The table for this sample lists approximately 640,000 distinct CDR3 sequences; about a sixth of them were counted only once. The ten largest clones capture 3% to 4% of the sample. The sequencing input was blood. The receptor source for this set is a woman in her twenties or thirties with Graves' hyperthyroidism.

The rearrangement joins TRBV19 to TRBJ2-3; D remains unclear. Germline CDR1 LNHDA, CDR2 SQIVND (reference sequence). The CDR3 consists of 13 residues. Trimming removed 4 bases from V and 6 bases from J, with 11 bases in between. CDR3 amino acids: CASSTSQRDTQYF. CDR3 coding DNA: TGTGCCAGTAGTACGAGCCAAAGGGATACGCAGTATTTT.

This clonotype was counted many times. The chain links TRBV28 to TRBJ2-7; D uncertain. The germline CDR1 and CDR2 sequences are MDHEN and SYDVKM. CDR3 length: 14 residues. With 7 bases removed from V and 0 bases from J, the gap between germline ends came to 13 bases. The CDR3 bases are TGTGCCAGCACGGCTGGGCTCACCTCCTACGAGCAGTACTTC. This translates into CASTAGLTSYEQYF.

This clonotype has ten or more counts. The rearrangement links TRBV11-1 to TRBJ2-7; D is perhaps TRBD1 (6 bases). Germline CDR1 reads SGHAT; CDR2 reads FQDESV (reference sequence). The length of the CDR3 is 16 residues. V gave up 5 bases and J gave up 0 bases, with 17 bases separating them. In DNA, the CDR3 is TGTGCCAGCAGCCGCACCTGGGACACCCTCTCCTACGAGCAGTACTTC. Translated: CASSRTWDTLSYEQYF.

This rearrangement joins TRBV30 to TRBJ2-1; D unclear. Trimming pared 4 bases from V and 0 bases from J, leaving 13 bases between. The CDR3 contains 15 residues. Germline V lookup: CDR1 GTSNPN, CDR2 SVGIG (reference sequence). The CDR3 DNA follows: TGTGCCTGGACAAGGCAGGCACGCTCCTACAATGAGCAGTTCTTC. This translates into CAWTRQARSYNEQFF.

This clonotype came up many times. The CDR3 DNA reads TGTGCCAGCAGTTCTCTAGCGGGAGGGACGCATACGCAGTATTTT. It yields the protein CASSSLAGGTHTQYF. This chain connects TRBV28 to TRBJ2-3; 12 nucleotides match TRBD2. Trimming cost V 4 bases and J 7 bases; bases outside gene matches: 6. The germline V gene encodes CDR1 MDHEN and CDR2 SYDVKM. CDR3 length equals 15 residues. The full variable domain, completed using reference TRBV28 and TRBJ2-3, is DVKVTQSSRYLVKRTGEKVFLECVQDMDHENMFWYRQDPGLGLRLIYFSYDVKMKEKGDIPEGYSVSREKKERFSLILESASTNQTSMYLCASSSLAGGTHTQYFGPGTRLTVL.

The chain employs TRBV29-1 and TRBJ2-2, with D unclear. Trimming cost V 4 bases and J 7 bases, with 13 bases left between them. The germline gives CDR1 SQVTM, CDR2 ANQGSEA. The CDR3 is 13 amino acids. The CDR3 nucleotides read TGCAGCGTTGGATCTCCCGCGAACGGGGAGCTGTTTTTT. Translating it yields CSVGSPANGELFF.

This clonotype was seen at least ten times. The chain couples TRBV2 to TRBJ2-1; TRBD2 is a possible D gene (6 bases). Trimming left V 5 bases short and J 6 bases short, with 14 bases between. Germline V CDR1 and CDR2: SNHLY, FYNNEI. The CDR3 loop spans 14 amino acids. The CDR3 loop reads CASSSSATSNEQFF. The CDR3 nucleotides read TGTGCCAGCAGTTCTAGCGCAACCTCCAATGAGCAGTTCTTC.

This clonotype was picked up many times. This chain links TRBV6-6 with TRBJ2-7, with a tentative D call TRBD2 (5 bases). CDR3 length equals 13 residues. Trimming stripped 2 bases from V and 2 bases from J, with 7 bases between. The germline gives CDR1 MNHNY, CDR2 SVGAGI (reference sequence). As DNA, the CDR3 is TGTGCCAGCAGTTACACGGGGACCTACGAGCAGTACTTC. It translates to CASSYTGTYEQYF.

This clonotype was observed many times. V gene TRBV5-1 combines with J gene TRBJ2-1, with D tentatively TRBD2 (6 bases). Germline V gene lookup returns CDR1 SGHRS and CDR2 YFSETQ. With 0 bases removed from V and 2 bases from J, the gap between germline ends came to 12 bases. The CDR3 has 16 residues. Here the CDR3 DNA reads TGCGCCAGCAGCTTGGGGGGGGAGAGGGCCTACAATGAGCAGTTCTTC. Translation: CASSLGGERAYNEQFF.

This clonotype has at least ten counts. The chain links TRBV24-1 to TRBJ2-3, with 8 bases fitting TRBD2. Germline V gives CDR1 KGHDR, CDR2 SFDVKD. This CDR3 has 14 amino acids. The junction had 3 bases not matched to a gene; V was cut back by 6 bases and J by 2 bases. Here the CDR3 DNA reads TGTGCCACCAGTCCAGCGGGAGTCACAGATACGCAGTATTTT. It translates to CATSPAGVTDTQYF.

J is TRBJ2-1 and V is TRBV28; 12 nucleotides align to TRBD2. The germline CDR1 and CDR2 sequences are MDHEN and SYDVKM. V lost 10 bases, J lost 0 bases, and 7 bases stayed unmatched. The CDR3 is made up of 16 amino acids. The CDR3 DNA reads TGTGCCACCCGACTAGCGGGAGCGAACTCCTACAATGAGCAGTTCTTC. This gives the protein CATRLAGANSYNEQFF.